This TCR beta chain was identified in a study of human T cells and chemical hapten exposure. Using its own MiXCR run on the RACE reads, TCRdb lists one record per CDR3 protein. The sample has about 400,000 distinct CDR3 sequences; 6% to 7% are singletons. The germline CDR1 and CDR2 sequences are SGHRS and YFSETQ. The CDR3 contains 15 residues. V was clipped by 1 base and J by 4 bases, with 12 bases between them. Time point given: patch test 2, 6 weeks after DPC sensitization. Treatment meaning: therapeutic diphenylcyclopropenone sensitization with weekly scalp DPC. This rearrangement joins TRBV5-1 to TRBJ2-1; D may be TRBD2 (6 bases). The sample here was whole blood, taken in connection with sensitization to the hapten diphenylcyclopropenone (DPC). The sequence was collected from a woman younger than 35 with alopecia areata. Some clones in this sample may be carry-over from other donors' samples. This CDR3 is CASSLYGGEYNEQFF. In DNA, the CDR3 is TGCGCCAGCAGCTTGTACGGGGGAGAGTACAATGAGCAGTTCTTC.